The T cell receptor (beta chain) described here comes from a study of shared T cell receptors in the human thymus. Using immunoSEQ multiplex PCR, the repertoire was profiled, and TCRdb retains in-frame clones only, with some absent. The top ten clones hold about 0.013% of a sample with approximately 580,000 clones, around 82% of them seen once. Germline-derived CDR1 and CDR2 are SGHRS and YFSETQ. The V gene lost 4 bases and the J gene lost 0 bases, with 9 bases spanning the gap. The CDR3 runs to 14 residues. The data were also submitted as part of a second study, on human thymus T cells. From that report: Corrective surgery for congenital heart defects was being performed on the healthy Finnish infants who were the donors. Thymus pieces cut out during corrective heart surgery were the tissue that was used.

This clonotype was obtained from a boy in the first two years of life with a congenital heart defect. V and J are TRBV5-1 and TRBJ2-3; maybe TRBD2 (6 bases). The sample comprised thymocytes. The CDR3, as DNA: TGCGCCAGCAGCGGAGGGACTAGCACAGATACGCAGTATTTT. Protein product: CASSGGTSTDTQYF.